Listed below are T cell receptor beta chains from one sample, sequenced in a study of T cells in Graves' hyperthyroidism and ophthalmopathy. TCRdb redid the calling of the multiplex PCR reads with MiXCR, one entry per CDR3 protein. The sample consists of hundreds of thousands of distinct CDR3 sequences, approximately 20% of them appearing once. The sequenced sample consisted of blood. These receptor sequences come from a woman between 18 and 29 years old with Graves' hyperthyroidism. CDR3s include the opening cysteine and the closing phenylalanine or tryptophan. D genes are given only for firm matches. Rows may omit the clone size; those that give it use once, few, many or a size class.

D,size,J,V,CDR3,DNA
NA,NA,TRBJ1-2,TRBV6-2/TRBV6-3,CASLDQGGYTF,TGTGCCAGCTTGGATCAAGGCGGCTACACCTTC
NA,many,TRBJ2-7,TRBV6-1,CASRPHEPRGYEQYF,TGTGCCAGCAGGCCGCATGAACCCCGGGGGTACGAGCAGTACTTC
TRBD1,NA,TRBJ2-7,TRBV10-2,CASSVPLDRLYSYEQYF,TGCGCCAGCAGTGTTCCCTTGGACAGGCTCTACTCCTACGAGCAGTACTTC
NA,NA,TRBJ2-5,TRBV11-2,CASSLGTKETQYF,TGTGCCAGCAGCTTAGGGACAAAGGAGACCCAGTACTTC
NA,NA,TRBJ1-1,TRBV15,CATSSRGGNTEAFF,TGTGCCACCAGCTCAAGGGGGGGCAACACTGAAGCTTTCTTT
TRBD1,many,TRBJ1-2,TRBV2,CASRTGEGYGYTF,TGTGCCAGCAGGACAGGGGAGGGATATGGCTACACCTTC
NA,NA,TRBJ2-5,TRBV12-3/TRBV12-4,CASSPGLDPETQYF,TGTGCCAGCAGTCCCGGACTGGACCCAGAGACCCAGTACTTC
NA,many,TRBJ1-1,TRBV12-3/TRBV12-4,CASNIGPNFEAFF,TGTGCCAGCAATATCGGTCCGAATTTTGAAGCTTTCTTT
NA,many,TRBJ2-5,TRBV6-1,CASSDTGTVGGETQYF,TGTGCCAGCAGTGATACCGGGACAGTGGGGGGAGAGACCCAGTACTTC
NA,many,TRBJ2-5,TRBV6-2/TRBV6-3,CASSYGQSFPWTQYF,TGTGCCAGCAGTTACGGGCAGAGCTTCCCGTGGACCCAGTACTTC
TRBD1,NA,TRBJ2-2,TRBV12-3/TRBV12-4,CASNSDRFGKSNTGELFF,TGTGCCAGCAACTCGGACAGGTTTGGGAAGTCGAACACCGGGGAGCTGTTTTTT
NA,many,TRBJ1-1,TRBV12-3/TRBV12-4,CASSPRYTKAFF,TGTGCCAGCAGTCCACGATACACTAAAGCTTTCTTT
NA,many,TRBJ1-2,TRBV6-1,CASRKVGGANYGYTF,TGTGCCAGCAGGAAAGTGGGAGGGGCTAACTATGGCTACACCTTC
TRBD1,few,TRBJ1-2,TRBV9,CASSPRQGNSGYTF,TGTGCCAGCAGCCCCCGACAGGGGAACTCTGGCTACACCTTC
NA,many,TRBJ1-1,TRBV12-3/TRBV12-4,CASSFDPNIEAFF,TGTGCCAGCAGTTTTGATCCGAACATTGAAGCTTTCTTT
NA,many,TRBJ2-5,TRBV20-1,CSASSGTREVQETQYF,TGCAGTGCTAGTTCCGGGACCAGAGAAGTCCAAGAGACCCAGTACTTC
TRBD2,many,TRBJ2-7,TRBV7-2,CASSPTSGGPYEQYF,TGTGCCAGCAGCCCAACTAGCGGGGGTCCTTACGAGCAGTACTTC
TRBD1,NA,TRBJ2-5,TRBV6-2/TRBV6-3,CASSSTPGGEETQYF,TGTGCCAGCAGTTCGACCCCAGGGGGCGAAGAGACCCAGTACTTC
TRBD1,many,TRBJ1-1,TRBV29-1,CSVTRGMNTEAFF,TGCAGCGTCACCAGGGGGATGAACACTGAAGCTTTCTTT
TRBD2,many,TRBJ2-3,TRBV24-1,CATSDPTSGGKEDTQCF,TGTGCCACCAGTGACCCGACTAGCGGGGGGAAGGAAGATACGCAGTGTTTT